This T cell receptor beta chain derives from a study of T and B cells in COVID-19 patients. From blood, roughly 250-500 ng of genomic DNA served as TRB template. BIOMED2 TRB-A/B primer pools were used in multiplex TRB PCR. TCRdb ran MiXCR on the multiplex PCR reads and lists one entry per CDR3 protein. The sample has 20,000 to 25,000 distinct CDR3 sequences; about 31% are singletons. This clonotype was detected a few times. This clonotype was obtained from a human donor who had recovered from COVID-19. Material for sequencing was blood.

The CDR3 DNA follows: TGTGCCAGCAGCACAGGACGGGGAGTTCCCCACAATGAGCAGTTCTTC. Its protein is CASSTGRGVPHNEQFF. The V call is TRBV12-3 or TRBV12-4, the J call TRBJ2-1; possibly TRBD1 or TRBD2 for D (5 bases each). The germline V and J ends were trimmed by 6 bases and 5 bases, with 20 bases remaining between them. The CDR3 runs to 16 residues.